A single sample is the source of the 23 T cell receptor delta chains below, sequenced in a study of γδ T cells in repeated Plasmodium falciparum infection. TCRdb re-called clones from the multiplex PCR reads using CATT. Counted here are 40,000 to 55,000 delta-chain clones, roughly 1.9% occurring once; the ten biggest clones make up roughly a quarter. Flow sorting of PBMC yielded separate Vgamma9/Vdelta2+ and Vdelta2-negative gammadelta T cell populations for bulk repertoire analysis. The sample comprised gamma-delta T cells from blood. The receptor set was obtained from a pool of human donors (malaria-infected and uninfected, not separated).

This clone was seen a handful of times. This probably arose from a read error, given a far larger clone one base away. Other DNA variants within this sample encode the same CDR3. The chain uses TRDV1 and TRDJ1; 13 positions match TRDD3. As TCRdb names no J gene, one was assigned here on the basis of a DNA match to germline. This CDR3 comprises 21 residues. V lost 3 bases, J lost 1 base, and 17 bases stayed unmatched. The germline V gene encodes CDR1 TSWWSYY and CDR2 QGS. CDR3 region: CALGDLLPIRTGGYVTDKLIF. DNA of the CDR3: TGTGCTCTTGGGGACCTCCTTCCGATCCGAACTGGGGGATACGTCACCGATAAACTCATCTTT.

This clone has just a few counts. A far larger clone is one base from this, pointing to a likely read error. Distinct nucleotide sequences in the sample also encode this CDR3. The chain couples TRDV1 to TRDJ1; 11 positions agree with TRDD3. No J gene was available from TCRdb, and it was assigned here by a germline match of the DNA. V lost 3 bases to trimming and J lost 3 bases; unmatched junction nucleotides: 30. The CDR3 is made up of 24 amino acids. CDR1 and CDR2 (germline): TSWWSYY, QGS. CDR3 residues: CALGELSPLLPTWGIRRCSDKLIF. CDR3 bases: TGTGCTCTTGGGGAGCTAAGTCCTCTCCTTCCTACGTGGGGGATACGTCGGTGCTCCGATAAACTCATCTTT.

This clone has only a few counts. TCRdb shows a much larger clone's protein in place of this DNA's translation, and the two differ at residue 6, likely through a read error; the protein shown is translated from the DNA. The chain couples TRDV3 to TRDJ1; possibly TRDD2 for D (5 bases). The J gene, not given by TCRdb, was assigned here from a germline match of the nucleotide sequence. Between the trimmed V and J ends, which lost 2 bases and 0 bases, there was a span of 34 bases. Germline CDR1 TVYSNPD, CDR2 GDNSRS (reference sequence). CDR3 length: 21 amino acids. CDR3 protein: CAFCRTFKSMRDNSYTDKLIF. In DNA, the CDR3 is TGTGCCTTTTGCCGGACCTTCAAGTCGATGAGGGACAACTCGTACACCGATAAACTCATCTTT. The complete variable domain, with remaining parts taken from reference TRDV3 and TRDJ1, reads CDKVTQSSPDQTVASGSEVVLLCTYDTVYSNPDLFWYRIRPDYSFQFVFYGDNSRSEGADFTQGRFSVKHILTQKAFHLVISPVRTEDSATYYCAFCRTFKSMRDNSYTDKLIFGKGTRVTVEP.

This clone occurred a few times. The protein TCRdb gives is from a much larger clone and does not agree with this DNA's translation at residue 3, likely a read error; the protein shown here comes from the DNA. This rearrangement joins TRDV1 to TRDJ1; the D gene is possibly TRDD3 (6 bases). Matching the DNA to germline supplied the J gene, which TCRdb does not give. This CDR3 is built from 14 residues. The germline gives CDR1 TSWWSYY, CDR2 QGS. The CDR3, as DNA: TGTGCTCCTGGGGAATGTGTGAACACCGATAAACTCATCTTT. As protein: CAPGECVNTDKLIF.

This clone was picked up a small number of times. This likely reflects a read error, since a far larger clone is one base away. This CDR3 is also generated by other DNA sequences in the sample. The V gene is TRDV1, the J gene TRDJ1; D unresolved. Germline matching of the DNA provided the J gene here, since TCRdb leaves it blank. The CDR3 has 17 residues. V was shortened by 6 bases and J by 0 bases, with 20 bases between the two germline ends. Germline lookup yields CDR1 TSWWSYY and CDR2 QGS. CDR3: CALGEGYPMLYTDKLIF. The CDR3 DNA follows: TGTGCTCTTGGAGAAGGCTATCCAATGCTCTACACCGATAAACTCATCTTT.

For this clone: A far larger clone is off by one base, so a read error is likely. Other DNA sequences in this specimen translate into the identical CDR3. The chain is built from TRDV2 and TRDJ1; 10 bases map to TRDD3. Matching the DNA to germline supplied the J gene, which TCRdb does not give. This CDR3 has 22 residues. V gave up 4 bases and J gave up 2 bases; unmatched junction bases: 27. CDR1 GEAIGNYY and CDR2 EKD come from the germline V gene. The CDR3 region is CACDTVGSVKTSLGDSTDKLIF. The CDR3 DNA reads TGTGCCTGTGATACGGTGGGCTCAGTGAAGACTTCACTGGGGGATTCAACCGATAAACTCATCTTT.

This clone was picked up a small number of times. A read error is likely here: a far larger clone is one base away. Other nucleotide sequences in the sample specify the same CDR3. The V call is TRDV1, the J call TRDJ2, with TRDD3 matching 12 bases. Here the J gene came from matching the DNA to germline, since TCRdb omits it. Trimming at V came to 4 bases and at J to 8 bases, leaving 35 bases not matched to a gene. The CDR3 runs 25 residues. The germline gives CDR1 TSWWSYY, CDR2 QGS. The CDR3 region has the DNA TGTGCTCTTGGGGCCACGTCCTTTACCTCTACACCTTTGTACTGGGGGATACAGGGGACTGCACAACTCTTCTTT. As protein: CALGATSFTSTPLYWGIQGTAQLFF.

This clone was seen many times. TCRdb lists the protein of a much larger clone for this DNA, which differs at residue 7, so this is likely a read error; the protein given here is translated from the DNA itself. This sequence joins TRDV3 and TRDJ1; TRDD3 matches at 12 bases. Assignment of the J gene here rests on matching the DNA to germline, because TCRdb gives none. V lost 3 bases to trimming and J lost 3 bases; unmatched junction nucleotides: 35. Germline assignment: CDR1 TVYSNPD and CDR2 GDNSRS (reference sequence). The CDR3 loop spans 24 amino acids. The DNA of the CDR3 is TGTGCCTTAATAGGAAGCCCTCCCCTTCTCCCCCTGGGGGATACGCTGGAGTTCCCCGATAAACTCATCTTT. It codes for CALIGSPPLLPLGDTLEFPDKLIF. Full variable domain (rest looked up from reference TRDV3 and TRDJ1): CDKVTQSSPDQTVASGSEVVLLCTYDTVYSNPDLFWYRIRPDYSFQFVFYGDNSRSEGADFTQGRFSVKHILTQKAFHLVISPVRTEDSATYYCALIGSPPLLPLGDTLEFPDKLIFGKGTRVTVEP.

There are many counts of this clone. Translating this DNA gives a protein that differs at residue 9 from the TCRdb one, which belongs to a much larger clone; a read error is likely, and the protein shown is this translation. The chain joins TRDV2 to TRDJ1, with TRDD3 identical over 7 bases. This CDR3 contains 20 residues. V lost 4 bases to trimming and J lost 0 bases; unmatched junction nucleotides: 22. CDR1 and CDR2 from the germline V gene are GEAIGNYY and EKD. This chain's CDR3 is CACDGVPPFGGPDYTDKLIF. CDR3 bases: TGTGCCTGTGATGGAGTGCCCCCCTTTGGGGGACCCGACTACACCGATAAACTCATCTTT.

This clone was observed a few times. The protein TCRdb lists belongs to a much larger clone and differs from this DNA's translation at residue 10, which points to a read error; the protein shown is made from the DNA. The genes are TRDV2 and TRDJ4; TRDD3 agrees at 11 bases. No J segment appears in TCRdb, so it was assigned here by matching the sequence to germline. J gave up 1 base and V 1 base, and 7 bases lay outside the gene matches. Germline V gene sequence: CDR1 GEAIGNYY, CDR2 EKD. This CDR3 has 16 residues. CDR3: CACDTVWGIHDRPLIF. The CDR3 DNA sequence: TGTGCCTGTGACACGGTCTGGGGGATACATGACAGACCCCTGATCTTT.

This clone was seen ten or more times. TCRdb's listed protein matches a much larger clone and diverges from this DNA's translation at residue 17, likely through a read error; the protein shown comes from the DNA. V gene TRDV1 combines with J gene TRDJ1; tentatively, D is TRDD3 (8 bases). Matching the DNA to germline supplied the J gene, which TCRdb does not give. The CDR3 runs to 24 residues. CDR1 TSWWSYY and CDR2 QGS come from the germline V gene. Here the CDR3 DNA reads TGTGCCCTGGGCAAATTCCTACTTCTCCCCTGGGGGACAAAAATCCCGGGGTACACCGATAAACTCATCTTT. Protein: CALGKFLLLPWGTKIPGYTDKLIF.

Comments on this clone: The protein given by TCRdb reflects a much larger clone and differs at residue 7 from this DNA's translation, likely from a read error; the protein shown is the DNA's translation. The chain employs TRDV2 and TRDJ1; 12 bases agree with TRDD3. TCRdb is silent on the J gene; assignment here came from matching the DNA to germline. In germline, CDR1 is GEAIGNYY, CDR2 EKD. CDR3 length: 20 residues. The ends lost 2 bases at V and 3 bases at J; junction bases unmatched: 18. The CDR3 DNA sequence: TGTGCCTGTGACAGCGTAATGCTGGGGGATACGCCAGCAGTGGCCGATAAACTCATCTTT. This encodes CACDSVMLGDTPAVADKLIF.

This clone was counted between two and nine times. The protein recorded in TCRdb matches a much larger clone and deviates from this DNA's translation at residue 17, suggesting a read error; the protein here is obtained by translating the DNA. This rearrangement joins TRAV38-2/DV8 to TRDJ1, with 11 bases that match TRDD3. TCRdb offers no J gene call, so here the DNA was matched to germline to obtain one. This CDR3 comprises 20 residues. Germline V lookup: CDR1 TSESDYY, CDR2 QEAYKQQN. The CDR3 loop reads CAYSSPLLGGYAGQSDRLIF. The CDR3 bases are TGTGCTTATAGTTCCCCCCTACTTGGGGGATACGCGGGCCAGAGCGATAGACTCATCTTT.

In regard to this clone: The protein recorded in TCRdb matches a much larger clone and deviates from this DNA's translation at residue 19, suggesting a read error; the protein here is obtained by translating the DNA. No J gene was called, and the V gene is TRDV1; TRDD3, the table's D call, was not compared with the DNA. This CDR3 has 21 amino acids. Per germline, CDR1 TSWWSYY and CDR2 QGS. The CDR3 DNA sequence: TGTGCTCTTGGGCATATCCAGCCCTACTGGGGGATACAGGGTATGACCGATAAACCCATCTTT. It is translated as CALGHIQPYWGIQGMTDKPIF.

This clone was recorded a few times. TCRdb attributes to this sequence the protein of a much larger clone, which differs from the DNA translation at residue 16; a read error is likely, and the protein displayed is translated from the DNA. This chain uses TRDV1 with TRDJ1; 10 bases are shared with TRDD3. The J gene, not given by TCRdb, was assigned here from a germline match of the nucleotide sequence. This CDR3 spans 20 amino acids. CDR1 is TSWWSYY, CDR2 QGS, per germline. The CDR3 DNA is TGTGCTCTTGGGGTCCCCTTAGGGGGATACGCACTGCGATACACCGAGAAACTCATCTTT. Translating gives CALGVPLGGYALRYTEKLIF.

This clone was recorded a few times. This likely came from a read error, as a far larger clone is one base away. Other nucleotide sequences from this sample produce the same CDR3. The rearrangement uses TRDV1 and TRDJ1; 9 bases are shared with TRDD2. The CDR3 loop spans 24 amino acids. From germline, CDR1 is TSWWSYY and CDR2 QGS. This chain's CDR3 is CALGDGAFLRAMRGTSNRPDKLIF. CDR3 nucleotide sequence: TGTGCTCTCGGGGATGGCGCCTTCCTACGAGCCATGCGGGGGACTTCCAACCGGCCCGATAAACTCATCTTT.

This clone was seen more than once but under ten times. One base separates it from a far larger clone, so it is likely a read error. The identical CDR3 is also encoded by other nucleotide sequences in the sample. J is TRDJ1 and V is TRAV14/DV4; 7 bases fit TRDD3. Here the J gene was assigned by germline matching of the DNA, as TCRdb has none. CDR3 size: 16 residues. Per germline, CDR1 TSDPSYG and CDR2 QGSYDQQN (reference sequence). CDR3 protein: CAMRETLWGDTDKLIF. The CDR3 DNA reads TGCGCAATGAGAGAGACCCTCTGGGGGGATACCGATAAACTCATCTTT.

This clone has more than one count but fewer than ten. TCRdb records a much larger clone's protein for this DNA, with a difference at residue 20 that likely arises from a read error; the protein given is the translation of the DNA. The V gene is TRDV1; the J gene was not called; the DNA was not compared with TRDD3, the D call given in the table. CDR1 is TSWWSYY and CDR2 is QGS in the germline V gene. The CDR3 length is 22 residues. CDR3 residues: CALGERAPTFGGWPRYTDKPIF. Here the CDR3 DNA reads TGTGCTCTTGGGGAACGCGCTCCTACTTTTGGGGGATGGCCCAGGTACACCGATAAACCCATCTTT.

Worth noting for this clone: The protein that TCRdb holds for this DNA derives from a much larger clone and differs from the translated DNA at residue 18, which likely indicates a read error; the protein shown here is translated from the DNA. The chain recombines TRDV2 with TRDJ1, with TRDD3 matching over 9 bases. This CDR3 has 19 residues. CDR1 is GEAIGNYY, CDR2 EKD, per germline. CDR3 sequence: CACDTDTDIHWGNTDKLTF. The DNA of the CDR3 is TGTGCCTGTGACACCGATACTGACATACACTGGGGGAACACCGATAAACTCACCTTT.

This clone was recorded a few times. A read error is likely here: a far larger clone is one base away. Other DNA sequences in this sample translate to the same CDR3. In DNA form, the CDR3 reads TGTGCTCTTGGGGAACTAGTCCCCTACTGGGGGATCCCGGTTGGCGCTGATAAACTCATCTTT. It specifies CALGELVPYWGIPVGADKLIF. The chain couples TRDV1 to TRDJ1, with 10 positions matching TRDD3. Here the J gene came from matching the DNA to germline, since TCRdb omits it. There are 21 residues in the CDR3. Germline loops: CDR1 TSWWSYY, CDR2 QGS. V lost 0 bases, J lost 5 bases, and 21 bases stayed unmatched.

This clone was detected ten times or more. The chain joins TRDV1 to TRDJ1; TRDD3 agrees at 9 bases. Germline CDR1 is TSWWSYY and CDR2 is QGS. The CDR3 is 20 residues long. With 6 bases clipped from V and 0 bases from J, the junction kept 20 bases outside the gene matches. DNA of the CDR3: TGTGCTCTTGGCCTGTCTACTTCGTACTGGGGGACTAGTTACACCGATAAACTCATCTTT. Translating gives CALGLSTSYWGTSYTDKLIF.

There are a few counts of this clone. A read error likely explains why the TCRdb protein, taken from a much larger clone, differs from this DNA's translation at residue 6; the protein shown is translated from the DNA. The gene calls are TRDV1 and TRDJ1, with D possibly matching TRDD3 (6 bases). Assignment of the J gene here rests on matching the DNA to germline, because TCRdb gives none. The CDR3 covers 17 residues. Germline values: CDR1 TSWWSYY, CDR2 QGS. Trimming left V 1 base short and J 0 bases short, with 15 bases between. The CDR3 reads CALGEPLGPWYTDKLIF. The CDR3 DNA reads TGTGCTCTTGGGGAACCGCTGGGGCCATGGTACACCGATAAACTCATCTTT.

Many counts were recorded for this clone. TCRdb's protein for this DNA is that of a much larger clone and differs from the translation at residue 12, likely a read error; the protein shown is the DNA translation. This chain links TRDV2 with TRDJ1; 12 positions match TRDD3. The J gene, missing from TCRdb, was assigned here through DNA to germline matching. The germline V gene encodes CDR1 GEAIGNYY and CDR2 EKD. The junction had 14 bases not matched to a gene; V was cut back by 1 base and J by 3 bases. The CDR3 has 19 residues. The CDR3 sequence is CACDTVTGGYQPHADKLIF. The CDR3 DNA follows: TGTGCCTGTGACACGGTTACTGGGGGATACCAACCACACGCCGATAAACTCATCTTT.